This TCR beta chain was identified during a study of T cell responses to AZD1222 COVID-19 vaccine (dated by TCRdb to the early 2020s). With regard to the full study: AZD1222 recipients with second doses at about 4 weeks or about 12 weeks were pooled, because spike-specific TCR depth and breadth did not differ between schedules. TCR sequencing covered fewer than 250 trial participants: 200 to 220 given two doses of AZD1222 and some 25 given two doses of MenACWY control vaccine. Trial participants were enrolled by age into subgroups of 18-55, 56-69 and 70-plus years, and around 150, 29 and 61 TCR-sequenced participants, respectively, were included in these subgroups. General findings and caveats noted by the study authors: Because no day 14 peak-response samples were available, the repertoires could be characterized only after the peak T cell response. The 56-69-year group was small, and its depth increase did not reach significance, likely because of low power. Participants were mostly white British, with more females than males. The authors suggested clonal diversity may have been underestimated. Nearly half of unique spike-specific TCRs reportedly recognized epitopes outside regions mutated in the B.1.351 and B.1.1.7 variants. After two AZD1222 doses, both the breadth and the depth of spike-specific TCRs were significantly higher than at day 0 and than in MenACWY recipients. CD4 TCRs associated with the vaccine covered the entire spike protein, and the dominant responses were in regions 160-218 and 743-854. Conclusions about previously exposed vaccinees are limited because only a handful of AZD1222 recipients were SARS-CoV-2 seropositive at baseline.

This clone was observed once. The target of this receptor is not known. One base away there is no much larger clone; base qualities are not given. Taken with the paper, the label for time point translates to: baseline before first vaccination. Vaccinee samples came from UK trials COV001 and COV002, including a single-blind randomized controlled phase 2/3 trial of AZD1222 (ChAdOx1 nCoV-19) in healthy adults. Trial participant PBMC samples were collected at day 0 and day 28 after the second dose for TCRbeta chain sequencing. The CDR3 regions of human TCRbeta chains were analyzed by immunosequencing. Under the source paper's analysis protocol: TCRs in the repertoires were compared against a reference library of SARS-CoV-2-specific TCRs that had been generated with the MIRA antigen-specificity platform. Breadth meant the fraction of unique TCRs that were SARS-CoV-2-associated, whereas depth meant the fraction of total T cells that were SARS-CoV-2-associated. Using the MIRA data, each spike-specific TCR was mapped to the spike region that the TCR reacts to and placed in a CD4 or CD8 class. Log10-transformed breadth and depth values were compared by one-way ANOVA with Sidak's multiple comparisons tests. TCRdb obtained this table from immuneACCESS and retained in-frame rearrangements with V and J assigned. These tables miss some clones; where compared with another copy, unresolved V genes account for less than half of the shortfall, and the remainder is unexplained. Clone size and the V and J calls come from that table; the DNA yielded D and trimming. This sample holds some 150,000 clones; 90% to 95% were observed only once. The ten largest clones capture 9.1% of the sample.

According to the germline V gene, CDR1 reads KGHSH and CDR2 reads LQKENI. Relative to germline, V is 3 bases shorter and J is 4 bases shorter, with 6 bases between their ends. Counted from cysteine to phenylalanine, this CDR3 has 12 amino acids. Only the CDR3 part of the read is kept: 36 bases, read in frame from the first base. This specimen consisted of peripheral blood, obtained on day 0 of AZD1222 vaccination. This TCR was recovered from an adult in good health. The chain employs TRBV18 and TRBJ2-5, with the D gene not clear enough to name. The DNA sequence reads TGTGCCAGCTCACCGGGTTTAGAGACCCAGTACTTC. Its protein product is CASSPGLETQYF.